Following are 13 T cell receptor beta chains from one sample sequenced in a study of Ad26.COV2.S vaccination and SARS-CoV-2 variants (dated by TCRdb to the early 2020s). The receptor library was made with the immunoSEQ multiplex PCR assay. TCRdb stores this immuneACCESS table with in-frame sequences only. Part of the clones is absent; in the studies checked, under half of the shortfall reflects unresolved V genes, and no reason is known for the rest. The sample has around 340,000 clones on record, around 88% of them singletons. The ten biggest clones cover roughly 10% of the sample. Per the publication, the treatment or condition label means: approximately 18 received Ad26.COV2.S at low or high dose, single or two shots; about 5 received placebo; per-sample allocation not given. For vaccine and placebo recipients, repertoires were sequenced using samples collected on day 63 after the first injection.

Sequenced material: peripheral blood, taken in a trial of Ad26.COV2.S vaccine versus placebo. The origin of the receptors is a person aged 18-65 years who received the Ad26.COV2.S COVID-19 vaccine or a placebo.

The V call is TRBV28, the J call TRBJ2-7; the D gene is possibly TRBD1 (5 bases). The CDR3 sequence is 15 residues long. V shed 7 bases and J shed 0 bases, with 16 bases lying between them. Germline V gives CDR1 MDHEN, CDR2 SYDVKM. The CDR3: CASIDRTRSSYEQYF. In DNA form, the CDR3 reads TGTGCCAGCATCGACCGGACAAGGAGCTCCTACGAGCAGTACTTC.

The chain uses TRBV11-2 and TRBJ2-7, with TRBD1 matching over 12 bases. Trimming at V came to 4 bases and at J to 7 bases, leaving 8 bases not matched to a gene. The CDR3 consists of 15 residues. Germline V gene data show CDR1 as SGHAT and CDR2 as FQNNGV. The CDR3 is CASSSSGQGAEEQYF. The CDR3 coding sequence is TGTGCCAGCAGCTCTTCGGGACAGGGGGCGGAAGAGCAGTACTTC.

This chain's CDR3 is CASSNRFAAFF. The CDR3, as DNA: TGTGCCAGCAGTAACAGGTTTGCGGCTTTCTTT. The chain employs TRBV28 and TRBJ1-1, with D tentatively TRBD1 (5 bases). Germline assignment: CDR1 MDHEN and CDR2 SYDVKM. The CDR3 is 11 residues long. Trimming stripped 5 bases from V and 11 bases from J, with 12 bases between.

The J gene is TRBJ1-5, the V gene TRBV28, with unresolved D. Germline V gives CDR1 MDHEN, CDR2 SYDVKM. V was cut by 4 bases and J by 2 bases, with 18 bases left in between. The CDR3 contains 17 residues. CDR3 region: CASSSAAWYKGNQPQHF. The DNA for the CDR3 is TGTGCCAGCAGTTCCGCGGCCTGGTATAAGGGCAATCAGCCCCAGCATTTT.

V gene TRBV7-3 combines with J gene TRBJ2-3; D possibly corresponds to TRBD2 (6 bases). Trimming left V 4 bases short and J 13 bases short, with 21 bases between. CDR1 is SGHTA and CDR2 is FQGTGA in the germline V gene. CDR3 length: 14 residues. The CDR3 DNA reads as TGTGCCAGCAGCTCCGGGGGTGCAGCGGCCAAGGAGTATTTT. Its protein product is CASSSGGAAAKEYF.

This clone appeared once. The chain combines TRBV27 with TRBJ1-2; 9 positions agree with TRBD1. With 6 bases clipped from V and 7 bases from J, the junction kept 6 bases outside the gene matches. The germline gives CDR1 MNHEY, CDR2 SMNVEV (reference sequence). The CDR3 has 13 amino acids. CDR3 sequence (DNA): TGTGCCAGCAGGTACACAGGGGGCGGTGGCTACACCTTC. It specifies CASRYTGGGGYTF.

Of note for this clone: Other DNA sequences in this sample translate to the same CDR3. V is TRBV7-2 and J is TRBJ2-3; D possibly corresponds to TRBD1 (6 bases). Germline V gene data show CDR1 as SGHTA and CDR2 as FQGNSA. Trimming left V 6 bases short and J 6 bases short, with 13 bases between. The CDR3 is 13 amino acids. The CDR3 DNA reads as TGTGCCAGCAGGTCAAACCAGGGGGATACGCAGTATTTT. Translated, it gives CASRSNQGDTQYF. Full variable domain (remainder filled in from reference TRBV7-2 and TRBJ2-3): GAGVSQSPSNKVTEKGKDVELRCDPISGHTALYWYRQSLGQGLEFLIYFQGNSAPDKSGLPSDRFSAERTGGSVSTLTIQRTQQEDSAVYLCASRSNQGDTQYFGPGTRLTVL.

The CDR3, as DNA: TGTGCCAGCAGTGAAGGTATTGCTTTTCTGAGTCTCCAGCCCCAGCATTTT. Translated, it gives CASSEGIAFLSLQPQHF. The gene calls are TRBV6-1 and TRBJ1-5; D call uncertain. The V gene's germline CDR1 is MNHNS and CDR2 SASEGT. V dropped 1 base and J dropped 7 bases, with 20 bases sitting between them. This CDR3 is 17 amino acids long.

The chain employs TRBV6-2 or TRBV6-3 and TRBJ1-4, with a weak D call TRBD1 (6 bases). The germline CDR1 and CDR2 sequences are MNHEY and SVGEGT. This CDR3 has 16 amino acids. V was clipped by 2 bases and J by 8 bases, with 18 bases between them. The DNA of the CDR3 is TGTGCCAGCAGTTACGGGGTCGCCAGGGGTAAAGAAAAACTGTTTTTT. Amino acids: CASSYGVARGKEKLFF.

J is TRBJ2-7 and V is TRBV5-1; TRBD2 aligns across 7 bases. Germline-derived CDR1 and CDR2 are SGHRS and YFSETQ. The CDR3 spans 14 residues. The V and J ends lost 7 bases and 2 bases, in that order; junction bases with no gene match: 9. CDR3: CASGPGTTPYEQYF. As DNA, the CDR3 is TGCGCCAGCGGCCCCGGGACTACCCCCTACGAGCAGTACTTC.

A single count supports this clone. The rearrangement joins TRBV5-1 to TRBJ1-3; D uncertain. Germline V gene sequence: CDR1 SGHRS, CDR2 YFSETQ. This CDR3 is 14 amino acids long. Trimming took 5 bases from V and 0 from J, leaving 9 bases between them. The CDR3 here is CASSPTPSGNTIYF. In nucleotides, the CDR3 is TGCGCCAGCAGTCCAACGCCCTCTGGAAACACCATATATTTT.

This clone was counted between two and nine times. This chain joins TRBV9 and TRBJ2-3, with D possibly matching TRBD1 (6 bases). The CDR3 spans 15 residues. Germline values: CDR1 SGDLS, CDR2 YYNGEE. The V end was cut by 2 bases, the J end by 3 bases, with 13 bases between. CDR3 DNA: TGTGCCAGCAGCGTTTGGGGGCGCGGGACAGATACGCAGTATTTT. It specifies CASSVWGRGTDTQYF.

The CDR3 DNA sequence: TGTGCCAGCAGCTTCCGAGCCGGGGAGCTGTTTTTT. It encodes CASSFRAGELFF. This chain uses TRBV5-5 with TRBJ2-2, with D unclear. Trimming removed 2 bases from V and 6 bases from J, with 5 bases in between. Germline V gives CDR1 SGHKS, CDR2 YYEKEE (reference sequence). The CDR3 contains 12 residues.